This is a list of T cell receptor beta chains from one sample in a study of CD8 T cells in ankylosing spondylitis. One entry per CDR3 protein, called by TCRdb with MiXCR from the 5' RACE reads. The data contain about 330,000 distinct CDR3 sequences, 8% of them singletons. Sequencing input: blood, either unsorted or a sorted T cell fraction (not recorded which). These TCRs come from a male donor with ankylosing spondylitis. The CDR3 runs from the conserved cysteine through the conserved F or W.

cdr3_aa: CASSLVDRANYGYTF
v_call: TRBV7-8
j_call: TRBJ1-2

cdr3_aa: CAITTREGSGNTIYF
v_call: TRBV10-3
j_call: TRBJ1-3

cdr3_aa: CSARPNIAGGDYNEQFF
v_call: TRBV20-1
j_call: TRBJ2-1

cdr3_aa: CASSITPTSALSTDTQYF
v_call: TRBV11-2
j_call: TRBJ2-3

cdr3_aa: CASSYARRTGNHEQFF
v_call: TRBV5-8
j_call: TRBJ2-1

cdr3_aa: CASGTGGGGRTGELFF
v_call: TRBV5-1
j_call: TRBJ2-2

cdr3_aa: CASSQGGGSYGYTF
v_call: TRBV4-3
j_call: TRBJ1-2

cdr3_aa: CASSQASGAGHYEQYF
v_call: TRBV4-1
j_call: TRBJ2-7

cdr3_aa: CASSLTRNSNTEAFF
v_call: TRBV5-4
j_call: TRBJ1-1

cdr3_aa: CASSLQGAVNYGYTF
v_call: TRBV28
j_call: TRBJ1-2

cdr3_aa: CAITDGGLGTGELFF
v_call: TRBV10-3
j_call: TRBJ2-2

cdr3_aa: CASSGAGGPGSGNTIYF
v_call: TRBV7-9
j_call: TRBJ1-3

cdr3_aa: CASSIGGPYNEQFF
v_call: TRBV10-2
j_call: TRBJ2-1

cdr3_aa: CSAAGQGSYEQYF
v_call: TRBV29-1
j_call: TRBJ2-7

cdr3_aa: CASSRLMPAGVGTQYF
v_call: TRBV6-1
j_call: TRBJ2-3

cdr3_aa: CASSQDQGAGNTIYF
v_call: TRBV4-1
j_call: TRBJ1-3

cdr3_aa: CSARVGEQYF
v_call: TRBV20-1
j_call: TRBJ2-7

cdr3_aa: CASSGSEVTEAFF
v_call: TRBV11-1
j_call: TRBJ1-1

cdr3_aa: CSVRTSGIYNEQFF
v_call: TRBV29-1
j_call: TRBJ2-1

cdr3_aa: CASSPGRGDHEQYF
v_call: TRBV18
j_call: TRBJ2-7

cdr3_aa: CASSFRAGGRQFF
v_call: TRBV5-6
j_call: TRBJ2-1

cdr3_aa: CASSLQQGTGAGEQYF
v_call: TRBV5-1
j_call: TRBJ2-7

cdr3_aa: CASSFSQGFEQYF
v_call: TRBV7-2
j_call: TRBJ2-7

cdr3_aa: CASSQETSGAYEQYF
v_call: TRBV4-3
j_call: TRBJ2-7

cdr3_aa: CASSFGNEKLFF
v_call: TRBV5-6
j_call: TRBJ1-4

cdr3_aa: CASSQTGGRNQPQHF
v_call: TRBV12-3/TRBV12-4
j_call: TRBJ1-5

cdr3_aa: CASSQDVAQFIYEQYF
v_call: TRBV12-3/TRBV12-4
j_call: TRBJ2-7

cdr3_aa: CASSLDRREGIDEQYF
v_call: TRBV5-1
j_call: TRBJ2-7

cdr3_aa: CASSYNDRGLTEAFF
v_call: TRBV6-5
j_call: TRBJ1-1

cdr3_aa: CASMDLARGNQPQHF
v_call: TRBV27
j_call: TRBJ1-5

cdr3_aa: CASSSGAGELFF
v_call: TRBV5-1
j_call: TRBJ2-2

cdr3_aa: CASAPGLGFNEQFF
v_call: TRBV5-1
j_call: TRBJ2-1

cdr3_aa: CASSLGVGEAFF
v_call: TRBV2
j_call: TRBJ1-1

cdr3_aa: CASSLKGDTQYF
v_call: TRBV7-9
j_call: TRBJ2-3

cdr3_aa: CASSSVGQGAPGELFF
v_call: TRBV6-1
j_call: TRBJ2-2

cdr3_aa: CASGIGGYEQYF
v_call: TRBV7-8
j_call: TRBJ2-7

cdr3_aa: CASSPGTGNYEQYF
v_call: TRBV7-3
j_call: TRBJ2-7

cdr3_aa: CASSLGSGAGTDTQYF
v_call: TRBV7-2
j_call: TRBJ2-3

cdr3_aa: CASSLAWGSTQYF
v_call: TRBV7-8
j_call: TRBJ2-3

cdr3_aa: CASSYTGSSVDTQYF
v_call: TRBV6-5
j_call: TRBJ2-3

cdr3_aa: CATSSDTLPSPSYEQYF
v_call: TRBV15
j_call: TRBJ2-7

cdr3_aa: CAISESGAYNEQFF
v_call: TRBV10-3
j_call: TRBJ2-1